Listed below are T cell receptor beta chains from one sample, sequenced in a study of cytomegalovirus exposure and HLA in healthy donors. The method was immunoSEQ multiplex PCR; TCRdb's version includes in-frame clones alone and lacks a portion of them. The sample lists about 150,000 clones; 80% to 95% were seen once. The specimen sequenced was PBMCs. These receptors originate from a man aged 18 to 29 in good health and CMV-seronegative. Both conserved end residues are part of each CDR3. The D gene is left open where the match is weak. Clone sizes are given selectively: once, few, many, or a class where the clone is expanded.

J,D,V,size,CDR3,DNA
TRBJ2-7,TRBD1,TRBV6-6,NA,CASTRDRGSTYEQYF,TGTGCCAGTACCCGGGACAGGGGGTCCACCTACGAGCAGTACTTC
TRBJ2-4,NA,TRBV6-6,NA,CASSPQGGVKNIQYF,TGTGCCAGCAGTCCCCAGGGGGGAGTCAAAAACATTCAGTACTTC
TRBJ1-1,TRBD1,TRBV7-6,NA,CASSLAGTGNTEAFF,TGTGCCAGCAGCTTAGCGGGGACAGGGAACACTGAAGCTTTCTTT
TRBJ2-1,TRBD2,TRBV19,NA,CASSIRLAGVSEQFF,TGTGCCAGTAGTATCCGACTAGCGGGAGTCAGTGAGCAGTTCTTC
TRBJ2-1,TRBD1,TRBV11-3,NA,CASRDRGSYNEQFF,TGTGCCAGCAGGGACAGGGGATCCTACAATGAGCAGTTCTTC
TRBJ1-6,NA,TRBV4-1,NA,CASSRLQGLGSPLHF,TGCGCCAGCAGCCGACTACAGGGTCTCGGATCACCCCTCCACTTT
TRBJ2-1,TRBD2,TRBV5-8,NA,CASSLAGLAAYNEQFF,TGTGCCAGCAGCTTGGCCGGTCTAGCGGCTTACAATGAGCAGTTCTTC
TRBJ2-1,NA,TRBV6-5,NA,CASSYASSYNEQFF,TGTGCCAGCAGTTACGCGAGCTCCTACAATGAGCAGTTCTTC
TRBJ2-3,NA,TRBV5-4,NA,CASSLTSVGGDTQYF,TGTGCCAGCAGCTTGACTAGTGTAGGTGGAGATACGCAGTATTTT
TRBJ1-4,NA,TRBV25-1,NA,CASSYQGLSNEKLFF,TGTGCCAGCAGCTATCAGGGGTTATCTAATGAAAAACTGTTTTTT
TRBJ2-5,TRBD1,TRBV28,once,CASNQRGTGTPAGPKTQYF,TGTGCCAGCAATCAAAGGGGGACAGGGACCCCGGCGGGCCCAAAGACCCAGTACTTC
TRBJ1-1,NA,TRBV10-1,NA,CASSDREGSNTEAFF,TGCGCCAGCAGTGATCGCGAGGGCTCGAACACTGAAGCTTTCTTT
TRBJ2-5,NA,TRBV9,NA,CASSPTRAGWRETQYF,TGTGCCAGCAGCCCCACCCGGGCAGGGTGGAGAGAGACCCAGTACTTC
TRBJ2-5,TRBD2,TRBV5-1,NA,CASSFSSGGNQETQYF,TGCGCCAGCAGCTTTTCCAGCGGGGGGAATCAAGAGACCCAGTACTTC
TRBJ2-5,TRBD1,TRBV5-1,NA,CASSQGTGGLWETQYF,TGCGCCAGCAGCCAGGGGACAGGGGGACTGTGGGAGACCCAGTACTTC
TRBJ2-3,TRBD2,TRBV4-1,NA,CASSQSNGRHTQYF,TGCGCCAGCAGCCAATCTAACGGGAGGCATACGCAGTATTTT
TRBJ2-1,TRBD1,TRBV14,NA,CASSHPGQGYNYNEQFF,TGTGCCAGCAGCCACCCCGGACAGGGCTATAACTACAATGAGCAGTTCTTC
TRBJ1-2,NA,TRBV7-8,NA,CASSFSTGAYGYTF,TGTGCCAGCAGCTTTTCTACAGGAGCCTATGGCTACACCTTC
TRBJ2-1,NA,TRBV27,NA,CASSFGRSGNLEQFF,TGTGCCAGCAGTTTTGGCAGAAGCGGTAATTTGGAGCAGTTCTTC
TRBJ2-3,TRBD2,TRBV4-3,NA,CASSQVSSGTYTDTQYF,TGCGCCAGCAGCCAAGTCTCTAGCGGGACCTACACAGATACGCAGTATTTT
TRBJ1-6,NA,TRBV5-4,NA,CASSLGGNNSPLHF,TGTGCCAGCAGCTTAGGGGGAAATAATTCACCCCTCCACTTT
TRBJ1-1,NA,TRBV19,NA,CASQTGYTEAFF,TGTGCCAGTCAAACAGGGTACACTGAAGCTTTCTTT
TRBJ1-1,TRBD1,TRBV9,NA,CASSVQGAVTEAFF,TGTGCCAGCAGCGTACAGGGGGCAGTGACTGAAGCTTTCTTT
TRBJ1-2,NA,TRBV11-3,NA,CASSSSQAYGYTF,TGTGCCAGCAGCTCCTCTCAAGCCTATGGCTACACCTTC
TRBJ2-1,NA,TRBV27,NA,CASSLSPASSYNEQFF,TGTGCCAGCAGTTTATCGCCCGCTAGCTCCTACAATGAGCAGTTCTTC
TRBJ2-2,NA,TRBV12-5,NA,CASEAGMNTGELFF,TGTGCTAGTGAGGCGGGGATGAACACCGGGGAGCTGTTTTTT
TRBJ1-4,TRBD1,TRBV7-8,NA,CASSVRTGTGEKLFF,TGTGCCAGCAGCGTCCGGACAGGAACGGGTGAAAAACTGTTTTTT
TRBJ1-1,NA,TRBV18,NA,CASSRHRVGTEAFF,TGTGCCAGCTCACGCCACAGGGTCGGCACTGAAGCTTTCTTT
TRBJ2-3,TRBD2,TRBV6-4,NA,CASSGSGGADTQYF,TGTGCCAGCAGCGGTAGCGGGGGCGCAGATACGCAGTATTTT
TRBJ1-1,NA,TRBV30,few,CAWLNTEAFF,TGTGCCTGGTTAAACACTGAAGCTTTCTTT
TRBJ1-2,TRBD1,TRBV6-1,NA,CASRDGQEIFGYTF,TGTGCCAGCAGGGATGGACAGGAGATTTTTGGCTACACCTTC
TRBJ1-1,NA,TRBV5-1,once,CASSLAQAGAYTEAFF,TGCGCCAGCAGCTTGGCCCAGGCAGGGGCCTACACTGAAGCTTTCTTT